The entry below describes one T cell receptor (beta chain). Its antigen is not known. The data derive from a study of response to subunit inactivated influenza vaccine. General study findings and limits: The study's authors posited that every seasonal influenza vaccination enlists few new T cells.

MiXCR was run by TCRdb on the RT-PCR reads, yielding one entry per CDR3 protein. This sample has hundreds of thousands of distinct CDR3 sequences; 12% occur once, and the top ten carry 10%. The material was PBMCs from blood, obtained on the day of vaccination. This receptor was identified in a man in his fifties who received an inactivated influenza vaccine.

The CDR3 reads CASSKLTGHSGNTIYF. In DNA form, the CDR3 reads TGTGCCAGCAGCAAACTGACAGGGCACTCTGGAAACACCATATATTTT. This chain connects TRBV4-2 to TRBJ1-3; 7 bases are shared with TRBD1. In germline, CDR1 is LGHNA, CDR2 YNFKEQ. V dropped 5 bases and J dropped 0; count of bases not matched to a gene: 7. The CDR3 sequence is 16 residues long.